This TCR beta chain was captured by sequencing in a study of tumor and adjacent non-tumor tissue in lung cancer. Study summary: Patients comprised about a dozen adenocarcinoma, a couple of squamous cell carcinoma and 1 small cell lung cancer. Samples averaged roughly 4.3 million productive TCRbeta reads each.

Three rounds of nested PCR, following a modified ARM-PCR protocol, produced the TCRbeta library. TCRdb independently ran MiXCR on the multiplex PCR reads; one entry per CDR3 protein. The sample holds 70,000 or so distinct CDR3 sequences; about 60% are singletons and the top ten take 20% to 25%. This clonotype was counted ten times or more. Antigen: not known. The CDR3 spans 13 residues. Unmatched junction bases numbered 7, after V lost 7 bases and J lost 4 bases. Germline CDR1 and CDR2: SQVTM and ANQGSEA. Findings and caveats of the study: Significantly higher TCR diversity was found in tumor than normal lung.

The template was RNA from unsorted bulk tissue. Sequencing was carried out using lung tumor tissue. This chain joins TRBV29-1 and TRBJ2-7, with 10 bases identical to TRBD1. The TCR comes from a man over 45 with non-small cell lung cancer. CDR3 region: CSAKGQGLYEQYF. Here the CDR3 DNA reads TGCAGCGCAAAGGGACAGGGGTTGTACGAGCAGTACTTC.